What follows are 30 T cell receptor beta chains derived from one specimen sequenced in a study of cytomegalovirus exposure and HLA in healthy donors. Primers: 60 Vbeta forward and 13 Jbeta reverse. TCRdb's copy holds only in-frame clones and misses some; the assay was immunoSEQ multiplex PCR. This repertoire shows 200,000 to 250,000 clones, almost 80% found once; its top ten account for 3% to 4%. Material: PBMCs. Source of these receptors: a male donor in good health and CMV-seronegative.

The V gene is TRBV5-1, the J gene TRBJ2-5; TRBD2 aligns across 12 bases. Germline V gene sequence: CDR1 SGHRS, CDR2 YFSETQ. After removal of 6 bases from V and 1 base from J, the junction contained 4 bases not matched to a gene. This CDR3 is built from 15 residues. CDR3 protein: CASTLLAGGQETQYF. CDR3 DNA: TGCGCCAGCACCTTACTAGCGGGGGGCCAAGAGACCCAGTACTTC. The whole variable domain, remainder taken from reference TRBV5-1 and TRBJ2-5, is KAGVTQTPRYLIKTRGQQVTLSCSPISGHRSVSWYQQTPGQGLQFLFEYFSETQRNKGNFPGRFSGRQFSNSRSEMNVSTLELGDSALYLCASTLLAGGQETQYFGPGTRLLVL.

This chain connects TRBV7-9 to TRBJ2-5; D perhaps matches TRBD1 (7 bases). Gene TRBJ2-7 matches the end of the DNA better, so the J call may be wrong. Germline loops: CDR1 SEHNR, CDR2 FQNEAQ (reference sequence). The CDR3 sequence is 16 residues long. CDR3 protein: CASSASRGTATHEQYF. DNA of the CDR3: TGTGCCAGCAGTGCAAGTCGCGGGACAGCTACCCACGAGCAGTACTTC.

V and J are TRBV19 and TRBJ2-5; TRBD1 agrees at 11 bases. Germline-derived CDR1 and CDR2 are LNHDA and SQIVND (reference sequence). The CDR3 covers 14 residues. The V segment lost 8 bases and the J segment 5 bases; nucleotides outside the gene matches: 7. The CDR3 sequence: CASGRTGGGETQYF. In DNA form, the CDR3 reads TGTGCCAGTGGAAGGACAGGGGGCGGGGAGACCCAGTACTTC.

As DNA, the CDR3 is TGTGCCAGCAGTGACCCCCAGCGGGAGAATTCTGATACGCAGTATTTT. Protein product: CASSDPQRENSDTQYF. V usage is TRBV25-1 and J usage is TRBJ2-3; TRBD2 matches 8 bases. CDR1 and CDR2 (germline): MGHDK, SYGVNS. V lost 3 bases to trimming and J lost 6 bases; unmatched junction nucleotides: 11. The CDR3 is made up of 16 amino acids. Full variable domain (missing parts from reference TRBV25-1 and TRBJ2-3): EADIYQTPRYLVIGTGKKITLECSQTMGHDKMYWYQQDPGMELHLIHYSYGVNSTEKGDLSSESTVSRIRTEHFPLTLESARPSHTSQYLCASSDPQRENSDTQYFGPGTRLTVL.

V is TRBV2 and J is TRBJ2-1, with 9 bases that match TRBD1. With V trimmed by 11 bases and J by 10 bases, 9 bases remained unmatched. CDR1 is SNHLY and CDR2 is FYNNEI in the germline V gene. The CDR3 loop spans 12 amino acids. CDR3 loop: CAGGQGRGEQFF. The DNA for the CDR3 is TGTGCCGGAGGACAGGGGAGGGGGGAGCAGTTCTTC.

The rearrangement links TRBV11-3 to TRBJ2-7; 7 bases align to TRBD1. The germline V gene has CDR1 SGHNT and CDR2 YENEEA. The CDR3 is made up of 13 amino acids. The ends lost 2 bases at V and 6 bases at J; junction bases unmatched: 4. CDR3 residues: CASSLRRGSEQYF. The CDR3 nucleotides read TGTGCCAGCAGCTTACGCAGGGGGTCCGAGCAGTACTTC.

The chain carries TRBV11-3 and TRBJ2-2; D may be TRBD2 (5 bases). Germline V CDR1 and CDR2: SGHNT, YENEEA. V was trimmed by 4 bases and J by 3 bases, leaving 18 bases between them. The CDR3 has 17 amino acids. CDR3 nucleotide sequence: TGTGCCAGCAGCTCTCCCCTAAGAGGGCCGGACACCGGGGAGCTGTTTTTT. Amino acid sequence: CASSSPLRGPDTGELFF.

The V gene is TRBV6-1, the J gene TRBJ2-3; D possibly corresponds to TRBD2 (6 bases). In germline, CDR1 is MNHNS, CDR2 SASEGT. Trimming stripped 6 bases from V and 0 bases from J, with 13 bases between. This CDR3 region has 15 residues. CDR3 DNA sequence: TGTGCCAGCAGGAACCGTGGGACTAGCACAGATACGCAGTATTTT. This codes for CASRNRGTSTDTQYF.

This clone occurred a few times. The chain couples TRBV6-1 to TRBJ1-5; D gene uncertain. The V end lost 1 base, the J end lost 0 bases, and 7 bases lay between the germline ends. The CDR3 runs to 15 residues. CDR1 MNHNS and CDR2 SASEGT come from the germline V gene. Here the CDR3 DNA reads TGTGCCAGCAGTGAAGTACAGTATAGCAATCAGCCCCAGCATTTT. As protein: CASSEVQYSNQPQHF.

The chain couples TRBV27 to TRBJ2-4; 10 bases map to TRBD2. CDR3 length equals 20 residues. In germline, CDR1 is MNHEY, CDR2 SMNVEV (reference sequence). The trim removed 2 bases at V and 0 bases at J, leaving 13 bases unmatched. DNA of the CDR3: TGTGCCAGCAGTTTACGCGCCGGGACTAGCGAACGCCTAGCCAAAAACATTCAGTACTTC. This codes for CASSLRAGTSERLAKNIQYF.

The chain links TRBV15 to TRBJ2-7, with D possibly being TRBD2 (5 bases). CDR1 and CDR2 from the germline V gene are LNHNV and YYDKDF (reference sequence). This CDR3 has 14 residues. The V end was cut by 0 bases, the J end by 3 bases, with 9 bases between. CDR3 amino acids: CATSRDIGSYEQYF. CDR3 sequence (DNA): TGTGCCACCAGCAGAGATATAGGGAGCTACGAGCAGTACTTC.

This clone is a singleton in its sample. The chain uses TRBV7-2 and TRBJ1-4, with 11 bases that match TRBD1. The V gene end was trimmed by 6 bases and the J gene end by 6 bases; junction bases not matched to a gene: 6. The germline gives CDR1 SGHTA, CDR2 FQGNSA. The CDR3 consists of 15 residues. The DNA of the CDR3 is TGTGCCAGCAGTCCAAGGGACAGGGGGTATGAAAAACTGTTTTTT. Residues: CASSPRDRGYEKLFF.

V is TRBV5-1 and J is TRBJ2-7; D possibly corresponds to TRBD2 (7 bases). CDR3 length: 15 amino acids. From germline, CDR1 is SGHRS and CDR2 YFSETQ. Between the trimmed V and J ends, which lost 0 bases and 5 bases, there was a span of 15 bases. The CDR3 DNA is TGCGCCAGCAGCTTGGAGGAAGGGGGAGGGAACGAGCAGTACTTC. Protein sequence: CASSLEEGGGNEQYF.

V usage is TRBV18 and J usage is TRBJ1-1; 9 positions agree with TRBD1. CDR1 is KGHSH, CDR2 LQKENI, per germline. Trimming at V came to 0 bases and at J to 5 bases, leaving 10 bases not matched to a gene. This CDR3 is built from 17 residues. CDR3 nucleotides: TGTGCCAGCTCACCACCGGGAGTGCGGACAGGGGAAACTGAAGCTTTCTTT. Protein product: CASSPPGVRTGETEAFF.

The rearrangement links TRBV7-2 to TRBJ2-5; a possible D gene is TRBD2 (5 bases). V was trimmed by 5 bases and J by 9 bases, leaving 16 bases between them. This CDR3 contains 13 residues. Germline CDR1 SGHTA, CDR2 FQGNSA. The CDR3 here is CASSPVRAVSQYF. CDR3 DNA: TGTGCCAGCAGCCCAGTCCGAGCGGTGTCCCAGTACTTC.

The genes are TRBV2 and TRBJ1-5, with TRBD1 matching over 9 bases. Germline V lookup: CDR1 SNHLY, CDR2 FYNNEI. The CDR3 loop spans 13 amino acids. V was pared by 8 bases and J by 5 bases, with 4 bases of the junction left unmatched. As DNA, the CDR3 is TGTGCCAGCGGGGGACAGGGCGATCAGCCCCAGCATTTT. It specifies CASGGQGDQPQHF.

The chain recombines TRBV19 with TRBJ2-7; tentative D call: TRBD1 (6 bases). Germline V gives CDR1 LNHDA, CDR2 SQIVND (reference sequence). The germline V and J ends were trimmed by 2 bases and 2 bases, with 10 bases remaining between them. There are 14 residues in the CDR3. The CDR3 bases are TGTGCCAGTAGTATATGGGACACGACCTACGAGCAGTACTTC. Translated: CASSIWDTTYEQYF. The whole variable domain, remainder taken from reference TRBV19 and TRBJ2-7, is DGGITQSPKYLFRKEGQNVTLSCEQNLNHDAMYWYRQDPGQGLRLIYYSQIVNDFQKGDIAEGYSVSREKKESFPLTVTSAQKNPTAFYLCASSIWDTTYEQYFGPGTRLTVT.

The gene calls are TRBV19 and TRBJ1-5; D unclear. This CDR3 spans 15 amino acids. CDR1 is LNHDA, CDR2 SQIVND, per germline (reference sequence). V lost 1 base and J lost 0, with 7 bases in between. CDR3: CASSIGQNSNQPQHF. The CDR3 DNA is TGTGCCAGTAGTATAGGGCAGAATAGCAATCAGCCCCAGCATTTT.

The chain employs TRBV6-5 and TRBJ2-2; D not resolved. This CDR3 spans 12 amino acids. Germline CDR1 MNHEY, CDR2 SVGAGI. V was shortened by 5 bases and J by 7 bases, with 8 bases between the two germline ends. CDR3 in amino acids: CASSGQVGELFF. The CDR3, as DNA: TGTGCCAGCAGTGGTCAGGTCGGGGAGCTGTTTTTT.

The genes are TRBV6-1 and TRBJ2-3, with TRBD2 identical over 9 bases. The V and J ends lost 2 bases and 2 bases, in that order; junction bases with no gene match: 11. The CDR3 consists of 18 residues. Germline V lookup: CDR1 MNHNS, CDR2 SASEGT. The CDR3 nucleotides are TGTGCCAGCAGTGAACGTCCTAGCGGGGAGGGTTTCACAGATACGCAGTATTTT. This gives the protein CASSERPSGEGFTDTQYF.

This chain connects TRBV6-5 to TRBJ1-2, with D possibly being TRBD1 (6 bases). Germline V gene data show CDR1 as MNHEY and CDR2 as SVGAGI. This CDR3 has 15 residues. The ends were cut back, 0 bases at V and 4 bases at J, with 12 bases in the middle. The CDR3 DNA is TGTGCCAGCAGTTACTCGGGGGGGCTTTTCTATGGCTACACCTTC. Translating gives CASSYSGGLFYGYTF.

J is TRBJ2-5 and V is TRBV18, with a tentative D call TRBD1 (6 bases). Germline lookup yields CDR1 KGHSH and CDR2 LQKENI. The V end lost 3 bases, the J end lost 5 bases, and 22 bases lay between the germline ends. The CDR3 is made up of 17 amino acids. The CDR3, as DNA: TGTGCCAGCTCACCCAGGGGCCAGGGACCCCAAGGGGAGACCCAGTACTTC. Amino acids: CASSPRGQGPQGETQYF.

V usage is TRBV7-2 and J usage is TRBJ2-5; D unresolved. The J call could be wrong; TRBJ2-7 is a better fit for the DNA end. CDR3 length: 15 residues. Per the germline V gene, CDR1 is SGHTA and CDR2 is FQGNSA. CDR3 sequence: CASSLRRVLAYEQYF. CDR3 nucleotides: TGTGCCAGCAGCTTAAGACGGGTCCTCGCCTACGAGCAGTACTTC.

The rearrangement joins TRBV11-2 to TRBJ1-1, with D unclear. This CDR3 contains 14 residues. The germline V and J ends were trimmed by 1 base and 3 bases, with 9 bases remaining between them. Germline lookup yields CDR1 SGHAT and CDR2 FQNNGV. The CDR3, as DNA: TGTGCCAGCAGCTTAGTCCCCCGGGACACTGAAGCTTTCTTT. This encodes CASSLVPRDTEAFF.

The chain uses TRBV15 and TRBJ2-7; D remains ambiguous. CDR3 length: 12 residues. Germline V gene data show CDR1 as LNHNV and CDR2 as YYDKDF (reference sequence). V was trimmed by 0 bases and J by 6 bases, leaving 6 bases between them. CDR3 protein: CATSREYGEQYF. The CDR3 nucleotides read TGTGCCACCAGCAGAGAGTACGGCGAGCAGTACTTC. Together with reference TRBV15 and TRBJ2-7, the CDR3 gives the full variable domain: DAMVIQNPRYQVTQFGKPVTLSCSQTLNHNVMYWYQQKSSQAPKLLFHYYDKDFNNEADTPDNFQSRRPNTSFCFLDIRSPGLGDTAMYLCATSREYGEQYFGPGTRLTVT.

The chain has TRBV2 and TRBJ2-7; tentative D call: TRBD2 (5 bases). Trimming removed 7 bases at V and 0 bases at J, with 13 bases between. Germline V gives CDR1 SNHLY, CDR2 FYNNEI. There are 14 residues in the CDR3. The CDR3 protein is CASKSGPLSYEQYF. DNA of the CDR3: TGTGCCAGCAAAAGCGGACCCCTCTCCTACGAGCAGTACTTC.

This clone was counted once. The chain joins TRBV30 to TRBJ1-3; D possibly corresponds to TRBD1 (6 bases). Germline V lookup: CDR1 GTSNPN, CDR2 SVGIG (reference sequence). The CDR3 is made up of 16 amino acids. V was trimmed by 3 bases and J by 0 bases, leaving 15 bases between them. CDR3 sequence: CAWSVDRPASGNTIYF. CDR3 in DNA: TGTGCCTGGAGCGTTGACAGGCCTGCCTCTGGAAACACCATATATTTT.

This chain connects TRBV29-1 to TRBJ2-1; TRBD1 is a possible D gene (5 bases). V dropped 7 bases and J dropped 9 bases, with 10 bases sitting between them. The germline CDR1 and CDR2 sequences are SQVTM and ANQGSEA. The CDR3 has 10 residues. The CDR3 DNA reads as TGCAGCGCATGGGGCGGTGAGCAGTTCTTC. Residues: CSAWGGEQFF.

This chain uses TRBV19 with TRBJ2-1; D remains unclear. The CDR3 loop spans 14 amino acids. V gave up 1 base and J gave up 5 bases, with 9 bases separating them. Germline CDR1 LNHDA, CDR2 SQIVND (reference sequence). In nucleotides, the CDR3 is TGTGCCAGTAGTATAGGAGGATGGGACAATGAGCAGTTCTTC. It is translated as CASSIGGWDNEQFF.

Notes on this clone: A junction end diverges from the germline sequence, so it may reflect a read error. Here the CDR3 reads CSSNDGQAYEQYF. The CDR3 region has the DNA TGTTCCAGCAACGACGGACAGGCCTACGAGCAGTACTTC. The chain employs TRBV7-9 and TRBJ2-7; TRBD1 aligns across 7 bases. The length of the CDR3 is 13 residues. The germline CDR1 and CDR2 sequences are SEHNR and FQNEAQ (reference sequence).